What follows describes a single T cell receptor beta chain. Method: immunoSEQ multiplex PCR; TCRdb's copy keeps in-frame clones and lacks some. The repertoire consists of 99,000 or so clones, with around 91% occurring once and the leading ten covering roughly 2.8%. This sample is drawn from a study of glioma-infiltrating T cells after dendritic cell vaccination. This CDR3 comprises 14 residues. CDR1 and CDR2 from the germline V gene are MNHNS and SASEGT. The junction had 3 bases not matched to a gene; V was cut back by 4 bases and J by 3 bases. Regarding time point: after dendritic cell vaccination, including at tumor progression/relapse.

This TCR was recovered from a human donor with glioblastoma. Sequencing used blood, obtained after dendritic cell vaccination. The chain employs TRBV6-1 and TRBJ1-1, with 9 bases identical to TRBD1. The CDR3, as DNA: TGTGCCAGCAGTGCCGGACAGGGGTACACTGAAGCTTTCTTT. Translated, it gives CASSAGQGYTEAFF.